This record concerns one T cell receptor beta chain sequence. Its antigen is still unknown. The PCR used 60 Vbeta and 13 Jbeta primers. Using immunoSEQ multiplex PCR, the repertoire was profiled, and TCRdb retains in-frame clones only, with some absent. In the table there are over 150,000 clones, about three quarters of which are singletons. The data were obtained in a study of cytomegalovirus exposure and HLA in healthy donors. Across the study: Prior work identified roughly 120 million unique TCR beta sequences in some 200 million T cells.

Looked up from germline, CDR1 is SNHLY and CDR2 is FYNNEI. CDR3 length: 13 residues. The trim removed 9 bases at V and 5 bases at J, leaving 7 bases unmatched. Study observations and caveats: A further, later analysis showed that HLA-associated TCR beta chains (compared with equally common others) were more clonally expanded. In vitro assays verified that three CMV-associated chains recognized CMV antigens specifically.

Sequences were obtained from PBMCs. This clonotype was sampled from a woman in her forties in good health and CMV-seronegative. The rearrangement uses TRBV2 and TRBJ1-5, with 7 bases that match TRBD1. For the CDR3, the DNA is TGTGCCAGTGACAGGGATGGGTATCAGCCCCAGCATTTT. It yields the protein CASDRDGYQPQHF.